This T cell receptor (beta chain) appears in the sequencing data of a study of cytomegalovirus exposure and HLA in healthy donors. In regard to this clone: Its antigen is not identified.

The PCR made use of 60 Vbeta and 13 Jbeta primers. Profiled with immunoSEQ multiplex PCR; TCRdb holds only in-frame clones, not every one. This sample has some 150,000 clones, with approximately 87% found just once. Study results and caveats: The HLA-A and HLA-B alleles of most subjects were reportedly predicted accurately from TCR beta sequences. In a later analysis, across HLA loci, associated TCR counts were highest for DRB1, lowest for HLA-C. Diagnosis of cytomegalovirus status made by the classifier reportedly showed high specificity and sensitivity.

Germline V gene lookup returns CDR1 SEHNR and CDR2 FQNEAQ (reference sequence). The CDR3 totals 15 residues. V was cut by 5 bases and J by 3 bases, with 15 bases left in between. All the people who gave samples were healthy bone marrow donors. The sequence derives from a woman in her twenties or thirties in good health and CMV-seronegative. The rearrangement links TRBV7-9 to TRBJ2-3; possibly TRBD2 for D (7 bases). Sequencing was performed on PBMCs. CDR3 loop: CASSQSGGPTDTQYF. CDR3 nucleotides: TGTGCCAGCAGCCAATCCGGGGGGCCTACAGATACGCAGTATTTT.